This T cell receptor beta chain was profiled in a study of blood T cell repertoires in COVID-19. Study-level background: Donors in the United States, Italy and Spain gave samples during acute or convalescent COVID-19. Sample material is recorded as cDNA or gDNA derived from T cells, B-cell-depleted T cells, or PBMCs.

The CDR3 runs 14 residues. CDR1 MNHEY and CDR2 SMNVEV come from the germline V gene (reference sequence). With V trimmed by 2 bases and J by 3 bases, 3 bases remained unmatched. This clone was counted a few times. In the original processing: Amplified reference gene primers provided the basis for estimating nucleated cell counts. Generated by immunoSEQ multiplex PCR, the TCRdb table keeps only in-frame clones and is missing some. V and J calls and clone size are copied from that table; D and trimming were computed from the DNA. This table holds 70,000 to 90,000 clones, around 90% found once. The J gene is TRBJ1-2, the V gene TRBV27; the match to TRBD1 covers 7 bases. Material for sequencing was peripheral blood. The clonotype originates from a human donor in a cohort sampled during active COVID-19. The DNA of the CDR3 is TGTGCCAGCAGTTTAACCGACAGGGACTATGGCTACACCTTC. It encodes CASSLTDRDYGYTF.